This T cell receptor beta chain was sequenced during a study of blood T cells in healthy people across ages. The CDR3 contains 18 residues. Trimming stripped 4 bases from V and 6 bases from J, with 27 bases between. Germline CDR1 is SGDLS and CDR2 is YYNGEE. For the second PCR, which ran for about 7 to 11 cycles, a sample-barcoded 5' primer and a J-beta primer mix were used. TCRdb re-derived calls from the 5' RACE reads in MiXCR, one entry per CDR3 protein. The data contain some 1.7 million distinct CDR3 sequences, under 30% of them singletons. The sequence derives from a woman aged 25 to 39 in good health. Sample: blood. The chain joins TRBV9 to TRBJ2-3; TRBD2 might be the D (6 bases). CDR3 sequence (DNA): TGTGCCAGCAGCACCCTAGGGTACGGGGGATCCCGGCTGGATACGCAGTATTTT. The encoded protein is CASSTLGYGGSRLDTQYF.